This T cell receptor (beta chain) was found in a study of blood T cells in healthy people across ages. Notes on the study in general: TCR beta diversity per million T cells fell roughly linearly with age.

This clonotype was observed at least ten times. Its antigen is as yet unknown. The sample, 7.5 to 10 milliliters of peripheral blood, was drawn from each donor. Germline V gene sequence: CDR1 SGHTA, CDR2 FQGNSA. The V and J ends lost 2 bases and 2 bases respectively, with 4 bases between them. This CDR3 has 13 residues. A second PCR of 7 to 11 cycles used a sample-barcoded 5' primer and a J-beta primer mix. The authors tagged each cDNA molecule using a template-switch adaptor with 12 random nucleotides. TCRdb reprocessed the 5' RACE reads with MiXCR, giving one entry per CDR3 protein. Of 550,000 to 750,000 distinct CDR3 sequences listed, about 21% are singletons.

The V and J genes are TRBV7-2 and TRBJ1-5; D unresolved. The origin of this receptor is a man in his sixties or seventies in good health. Sequencing was done on a sample of blood. The CDR3 loop reads CASSLMGNQPQHF. The CDR3 DNA reads as TGTGCCAGCAGCTTAATGGGCAATCAGCCCCAGCATTTT.